The rows below give T cell receptor beta chains drawn from one sample of a study of identifying expanded T cells in peripheral blood. Assay used: immunoSEQ multiplex PCR; TCRdb lists only in-frame clones, some missing. The data show some 97,000 clones, with 88% seen just once and 5% to 6.5% held by the top ten. The sample comprised blood. These TCRs come from a person between 18 and 75 years old in good health. Each CDR3 is given without its conserved first and last residue. The order of the fields is J gene, V gene, CDR3 length, CDR3 protein.

>TRBJ2-5|TRBV6-5|12
ASSDRQGGETQY
>TRBJ2-7|TRBV27|12
ASGWAGTNYEQY
>TRBJ1-1|TRBV29-1|10
SAYRGNTEAF
>TRBJ2-3|TRBV19|11
ASSGVSGDTQY
>TRBJ1-2|TRBV30|14
AWSAKLPGTGDGYT
>TRBJ1-2|TRBV5-4|11
ASSTDRDYGYT
>TRBJ1-3|TRBV19|13
ASSIGGSSGNTIY
>TRBJ2-7|TRBV6-1|13
ASSQATVLALEQY
>TRBJ1-2|TRBV12-5|15
ASGLGSREITNYGYT
>TRBJ1-5|TRBV5-6|13
ASSFWRSSNQPQH
>TRBJ1-2|TRBV7-9|15
ASSPQGQGSLNYGYT
>TRBJ2-3|TRBV4-1|16
ASSQDLQPTTSTDTQY
>TRBJ2-1|TRBV11-2|14
ASSQMGGGLYNEQF
>TRBJ2-1|TRBV7-3|18
ASSLRGRTGAFSSYNEQF
>TRBJ2-3|TRBV4-3|13
ASSQEGGFADTQY
>TRBJ2-1|TRBV5-8|15
ASSLVVRAGSYNEQF
>TRBJ1-2|TRBV15|13
ATSRDTLANYGYT
>TRBJ2-5|TRBV19|13
ASSTGPTRRETQY
>TRBJ1-5|TRBV18|19
ASSPKERPRDGEYSNQPQH
>TRBJ2-1|TRBV19|12
ASSIMGQGDEQF
>TRBJ2-3|TRBV25-1|13
ASSGTGGRGDTQY
>TRBJ2-1|TRBV2|13
ASSVGAGLYNEQF
>TRBJ2-1|TRBV6-5|13
ASSSGQASSNEQF
>TRBJ2-1|TRBV7-9|16
ASSLTSGGYPGYNEQF
>TRBJ1-1|TRBV10-3|14
AIRTQQGPGSTEAF
>TRBJ1-1|TRBV7-4|14
ASSSNPGTGKAEAF
>TRBJ1-1|TRBV19|10
ASRGKNTEAF
>TRBJ2-2|TRBV30|13
AWSVAGGNTGELF
>TRBJ1-1|TRBV5-1|12
ASSPGTADTEAF
>TRBJ2-2|TRBV18|13
ASSPRAGDTGELF